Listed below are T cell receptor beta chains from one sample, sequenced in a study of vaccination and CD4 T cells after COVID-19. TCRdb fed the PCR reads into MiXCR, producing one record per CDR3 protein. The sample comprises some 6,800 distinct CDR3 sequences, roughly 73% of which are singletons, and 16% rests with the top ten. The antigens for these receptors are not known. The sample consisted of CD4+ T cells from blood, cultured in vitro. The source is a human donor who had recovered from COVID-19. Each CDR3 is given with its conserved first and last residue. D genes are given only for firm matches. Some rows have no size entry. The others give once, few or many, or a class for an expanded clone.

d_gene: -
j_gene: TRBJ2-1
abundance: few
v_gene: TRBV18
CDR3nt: TGTGCCAGCTCACTGGGAGCGGATGGAATACGGGAGCAGTTCTTC
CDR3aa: CASSLGADGIREQFF

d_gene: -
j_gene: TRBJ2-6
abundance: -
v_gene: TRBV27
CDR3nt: TGTGCCAGCAGTTTATTCGGCCAGTGGAGGTCTGGGGCCAACGTCCTGACTTTC
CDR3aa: CASSLFGQWRSGANVLTF

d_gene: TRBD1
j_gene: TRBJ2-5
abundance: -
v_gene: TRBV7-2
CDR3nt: TGTGCCAGCAGCTTCCTTGGGACAGTACAAGAGACCCAGTACTTC
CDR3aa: CASSFLGTVQETQYF

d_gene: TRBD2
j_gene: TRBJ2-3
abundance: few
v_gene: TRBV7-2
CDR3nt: TGTGCCAGCAGCAAGGGGACTAGCGGGAGAAAAGATACGCAGTATTTT
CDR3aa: CASSKGTSGRKDTQYF

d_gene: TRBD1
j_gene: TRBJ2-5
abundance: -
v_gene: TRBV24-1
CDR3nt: TGTGCCACCAGTGCCCCCGGGACAGCCCAAGAGACCCAGTACTTC
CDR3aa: CATSAPGTAQETQYF

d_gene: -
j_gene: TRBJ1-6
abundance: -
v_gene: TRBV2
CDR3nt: TGTGCCAGCAGTGTCAGGGATGATTCACCCCTCCACTTT
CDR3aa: CASSVRDDSPLHF

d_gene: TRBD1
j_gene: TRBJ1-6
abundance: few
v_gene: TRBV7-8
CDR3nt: TGTGCCAGCAGCTTACGGGACAGGGGTGGCAATTCACCCCTCCACTTT
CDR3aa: CASSLRDRGGNSPLHF

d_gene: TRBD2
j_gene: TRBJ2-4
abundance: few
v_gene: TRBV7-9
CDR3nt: TGTGCCAGCAGCCCGCGAGGAGCGGGGATAAACATTCAGTACTTC
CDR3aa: CASSPRGAGINIQYF

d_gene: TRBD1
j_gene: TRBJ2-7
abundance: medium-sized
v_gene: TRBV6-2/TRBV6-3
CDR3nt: TGTGCCAGCAGGGCCCCGGGACAGTCCTACGAGCAGTACTTC
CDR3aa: CASRAPGQSYEQYF

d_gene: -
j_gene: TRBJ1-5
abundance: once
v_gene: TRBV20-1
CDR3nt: TGCAGTGCCCGTCCCGGGAATCAGCCCCAGCATTTT
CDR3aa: CSARPGNQPQHF

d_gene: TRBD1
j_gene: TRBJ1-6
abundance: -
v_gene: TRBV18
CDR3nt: TGTGCCAGCTCACCGCCCACAGGGGAGTCACCCCTCCACTTT
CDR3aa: CASSPPTGESPLHF

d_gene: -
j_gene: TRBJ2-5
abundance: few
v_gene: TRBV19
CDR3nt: TGTGCCAGTAGTACCAGGAACAGGGCCCAAGAGACCCAGTACTTC
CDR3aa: CASSTRNRAQETQYF

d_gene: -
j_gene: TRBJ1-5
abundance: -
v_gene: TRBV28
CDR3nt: TGTGCCAGCAGTTTATCCGGGGGGATAGGCAATCAGCCCCAGCATTTT
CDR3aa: CASSLSGGIGNQPQHF

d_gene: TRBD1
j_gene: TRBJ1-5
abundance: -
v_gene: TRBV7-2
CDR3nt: TGTGCCAGCAGGGACAGGGGAAATCAGCCCCAGCATTTT
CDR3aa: CASRDRGNQPQHF

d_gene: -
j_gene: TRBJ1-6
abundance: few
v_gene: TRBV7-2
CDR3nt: TGTGCCAGCAGCCCCCCCTCGGGCTCCTATAATTCACCCCTCCACTTT
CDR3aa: CASSPPSGSYNSPLHF

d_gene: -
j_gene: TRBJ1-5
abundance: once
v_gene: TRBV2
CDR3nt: TGTGCCAGCAGTGGTCGGCGGTTTAGCAATCAGCCCCAGCATTTT
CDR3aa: CASSGRRFSNQPQHF

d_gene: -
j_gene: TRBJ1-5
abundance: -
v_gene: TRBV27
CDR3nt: TGTGCCAGCAGTTTATCCCCACCGGCCCTTATCAATCAGCCCCAGCATTTT
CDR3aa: CASSLSPPALINQPQHF

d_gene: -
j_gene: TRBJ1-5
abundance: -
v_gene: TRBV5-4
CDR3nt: TGTGCCAGCAGCTTGGTCGGTGAACAGCCCCAGCATTTT
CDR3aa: CASSLVGEQPQHF

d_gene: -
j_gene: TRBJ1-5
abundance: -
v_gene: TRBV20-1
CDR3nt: TGCAGTGCTGGCCCGCGGGCCGGTTTCAATCAGCCCCAGCATTTT
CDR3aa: CSAGPRAGFNQPQHF

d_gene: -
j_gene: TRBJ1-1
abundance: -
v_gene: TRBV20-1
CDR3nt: TGCAGTGCTCAACTCAGGGTAGCGGGTGAAGCTTTCTTT
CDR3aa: CSAQLRVAGEAFF

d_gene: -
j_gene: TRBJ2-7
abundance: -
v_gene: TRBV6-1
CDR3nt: TGTGCCAGCAGTAAACAGACGGGGCGCGAGCAGTACTTC
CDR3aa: CASSKQTGREQYF

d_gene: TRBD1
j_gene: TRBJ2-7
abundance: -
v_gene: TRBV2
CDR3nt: TGTGCCAGCAACATACAGGGGGCCCACGAGCAGTACTTC
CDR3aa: CASNIQGAHEQYF

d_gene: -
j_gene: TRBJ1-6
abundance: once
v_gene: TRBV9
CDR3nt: TGTGCCAGCAGCGTAGAGGGGAATTCACCCCTCCACTTT
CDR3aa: CASSVEGNSPLHF

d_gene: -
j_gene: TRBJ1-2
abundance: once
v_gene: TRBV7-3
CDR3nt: TGTGCCAGCAGCTCGACGGACACTTTAGGAGGTGGCTACACCTTC
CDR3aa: CASSSTDTLGGGYTF

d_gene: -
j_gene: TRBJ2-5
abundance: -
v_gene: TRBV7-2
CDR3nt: TGTGCCAGCAGCTTAGTAGGGGCGCGTTGGCAAGAGACCCAGTACTTC
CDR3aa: CASSLVGARWQETQYF

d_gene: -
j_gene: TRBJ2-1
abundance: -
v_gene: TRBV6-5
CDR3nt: TGTGCCAGCAGTTACTACTTCGATGAGCAGTTCTTC
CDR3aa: CASSYYFDEQFF

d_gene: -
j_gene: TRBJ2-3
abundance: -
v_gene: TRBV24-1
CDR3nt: TGTGCCACCAGTGATTTGCAGACCACAGATACGCAGTATTTT
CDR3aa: CATSDLQTTDTQYF

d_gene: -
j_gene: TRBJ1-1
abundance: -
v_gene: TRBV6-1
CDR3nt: TGTGCCAGCAAAAAGGGGAACACTGAAGCTTTCTTT
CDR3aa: CASKKGNTEAFF

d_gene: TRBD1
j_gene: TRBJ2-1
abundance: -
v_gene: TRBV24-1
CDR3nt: TGTGCCACCAGTGATTCGGACAGGGGGCTAGGTGAGCAGTTCTTC
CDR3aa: CATSDSDRGLGEQFF

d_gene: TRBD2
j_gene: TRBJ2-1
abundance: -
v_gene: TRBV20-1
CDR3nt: TGCAGTGCTAGAATACTAGCGGGAGGCGGGGGTTACAATGAGCAGTTCTTC
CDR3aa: CSARILAGGGGYNEQFF

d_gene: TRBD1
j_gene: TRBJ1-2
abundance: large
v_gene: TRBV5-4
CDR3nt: TGTGCCAGCAGCTTAGCTCCCGGGACAGGGTTTGGCTATGGCTACACCTTC
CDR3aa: CASSLAPGTGFGYGYTF

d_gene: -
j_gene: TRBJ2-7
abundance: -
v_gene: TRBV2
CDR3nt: TGTGCCAGCAGTGTGCAGGGCGAGGAGCAGTACTTC
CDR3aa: CASSVQGEEQYF

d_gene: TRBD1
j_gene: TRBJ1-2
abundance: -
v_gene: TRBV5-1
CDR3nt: TGCGCCAGCAGCCTTAATACGGGACAGGGGTCTAGTGGCTACACCTTC
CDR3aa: CASSLNTGQGSSGYTF

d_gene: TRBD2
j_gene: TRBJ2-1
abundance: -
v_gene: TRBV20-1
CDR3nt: TGCAGTGCTAGGAAAGCGGGGCCAGGGACTAATGAGCAGTTCTTC
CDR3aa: CSARKAGPGTNEQFF

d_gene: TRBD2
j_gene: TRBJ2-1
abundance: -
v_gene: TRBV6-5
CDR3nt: TGTGCCAGCAGTTATCGGCGGGAGGACAATGAGCAGTTCTTC
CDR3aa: CASSYRREDNEQFF

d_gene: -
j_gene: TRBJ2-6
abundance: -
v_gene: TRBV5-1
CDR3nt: TGCGCCAGCAGCTCCCGACAGGTCCTATCTGGGGCCAACGTCCTGACTTTC
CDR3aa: CASSSRQVLSGANVLTF

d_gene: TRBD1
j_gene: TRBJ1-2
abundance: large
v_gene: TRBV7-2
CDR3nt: TGTGCCAGCAGCCCCCTCGGGACAGGACGCTATGGCTACACCTTC
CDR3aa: CASSPLGTGRYGYTF

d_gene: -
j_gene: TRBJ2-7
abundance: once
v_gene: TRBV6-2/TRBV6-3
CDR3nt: TGTGCCAGCAAAAGTTACCCCCTAGGCGAGCAGTACTTC
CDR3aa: CASKSYPLGEQYF

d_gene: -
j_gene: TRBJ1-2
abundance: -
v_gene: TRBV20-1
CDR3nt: TGCAGTGCTACTGGGACAAGCTATGGCTACACCTTC
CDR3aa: CSATGTSYGYTF

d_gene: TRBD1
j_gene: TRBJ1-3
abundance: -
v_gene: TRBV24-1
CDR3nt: TGTGCCACCAGTGATTCCGGGACAGGGGGCAGGAACACCATATATTTT
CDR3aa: CATSDSGTGGRNTIYF

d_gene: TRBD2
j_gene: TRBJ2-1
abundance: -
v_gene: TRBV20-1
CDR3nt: TGCAGTGCGCTGTTTCCGGGACTAGCGGGAGTTGATGAGCAGTTCTTC
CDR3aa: CSALFPGLAGVDEQFF

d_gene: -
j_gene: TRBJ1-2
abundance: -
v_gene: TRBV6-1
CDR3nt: TGTGCCAGCAGTGTCCAAACTAACTATGGCTACACCTTC
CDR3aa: CASSVQTNYGYTF

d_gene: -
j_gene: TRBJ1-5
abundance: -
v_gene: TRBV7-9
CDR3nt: TGTGCCAGCAGCTCAGCCGGGACGCTGAGCAATCAGCCCCAGCATTTT
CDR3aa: CASSSAGTLSNQPQHF

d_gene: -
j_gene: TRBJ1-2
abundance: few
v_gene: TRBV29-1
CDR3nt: TGCAGCGGGCCCCGGGCGGGGAGTTTAGGGGGCTACACCTTC
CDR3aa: CSGPRAGSLGGYTF

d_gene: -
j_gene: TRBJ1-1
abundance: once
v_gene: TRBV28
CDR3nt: TGTGCCAGCAGCCCTGGCGGGTTGAACACTGAAGCTTTCTTT
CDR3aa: CASSPGGLNTEAFF

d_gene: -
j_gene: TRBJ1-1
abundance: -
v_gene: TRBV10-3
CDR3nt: TGTGCCATCAGTGAAGGGGGGATAAGGAACACTGAAGCTTTCTTT
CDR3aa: CAISEGGIRNTEAFF

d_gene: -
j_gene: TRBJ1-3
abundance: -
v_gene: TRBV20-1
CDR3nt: TGCAGTGCATCTCCCGGGACCGGGGGAAACACCATATATTTT
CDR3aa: CSASPGTGGNTIYF

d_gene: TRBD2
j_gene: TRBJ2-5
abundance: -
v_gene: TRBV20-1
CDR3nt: TGCAGTGCGGCCCCGGTGGCGGGAGCTTTAAAACAAGAGACCCAGTACTTC
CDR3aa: CSAAPVAGALKQETQYF

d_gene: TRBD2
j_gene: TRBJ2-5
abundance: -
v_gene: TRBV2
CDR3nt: TGTGCCAGCATGCGGGGGAGAGAGACCCAGTACTTC
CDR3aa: CASMRGRETQYF

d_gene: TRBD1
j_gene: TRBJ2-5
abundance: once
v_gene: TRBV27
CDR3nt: TGTGCCAGCATCGGACAGGGAAGAAGGGAGACCCAGTACTTC
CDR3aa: CASIGQGRRETQYF

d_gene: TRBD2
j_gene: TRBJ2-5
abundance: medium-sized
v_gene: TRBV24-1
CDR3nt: TGTGCCACCGAATATAGCGGGGGGGCCACCCAGTACTTC
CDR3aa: CATEYSGGATQYF

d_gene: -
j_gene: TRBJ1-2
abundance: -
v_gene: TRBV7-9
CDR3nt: TGTGCCAGCAGCTTATCTCGAACTAACTATGGCTACACCTTC
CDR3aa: CASSLSRTNYGYTF

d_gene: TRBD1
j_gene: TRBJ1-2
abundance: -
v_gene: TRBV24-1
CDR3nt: TGTGCCACCAAGAGGACAGGCCAGGAGGGGGGCTACACCTTC
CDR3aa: CATKRTGQEGGYTF